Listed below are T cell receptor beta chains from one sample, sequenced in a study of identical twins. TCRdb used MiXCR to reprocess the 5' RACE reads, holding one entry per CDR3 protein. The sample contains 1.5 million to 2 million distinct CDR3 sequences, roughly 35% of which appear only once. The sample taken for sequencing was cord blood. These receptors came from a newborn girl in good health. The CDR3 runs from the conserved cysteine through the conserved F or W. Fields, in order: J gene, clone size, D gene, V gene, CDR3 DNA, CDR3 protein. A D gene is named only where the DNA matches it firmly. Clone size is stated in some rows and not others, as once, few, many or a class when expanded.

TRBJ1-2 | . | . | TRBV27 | TGTGCCAGCAAGCCTGCCATCCGGGACTATGGCTACACCTTC | CASKPAIRDYGYTF
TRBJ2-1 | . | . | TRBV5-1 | TGCGCCAGCAGCTTCCTTGGGGGGGCCGCCTACAATGAGCAGTTCTTC | CASSFLGGAAYNEQFF
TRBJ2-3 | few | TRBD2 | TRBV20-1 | TGCAGTGCTTCCCGGGGGGGTGGCACAGATACGCAGTATTTT | CSASRGGGTDTQYF
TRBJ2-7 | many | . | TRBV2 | TGTGCCAGCTCGGCGACCGCCTACGAGCAGTACTTC | CASSATAYEQYF
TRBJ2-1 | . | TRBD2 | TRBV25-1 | TGTGCCAGCAGTTCACGGACTAGCGGGGACTACAATGAGCAGTTCTTC | CASSSRTSGDYNEQFF
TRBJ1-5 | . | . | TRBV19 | TGTGCCAGTAGTATCCAGTTTGGTCCCCAGCATTTT | CASSIQFGPQHF
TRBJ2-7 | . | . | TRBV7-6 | TGTGCCAGCAGCCCCATCCACGCGGGCCAGGGAAGCGAGCAGTACTTC | CASSPIHAGQGSEQYF
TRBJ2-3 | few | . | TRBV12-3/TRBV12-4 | TGTGCCAGCAGTCCCGGGACGGTCCCCACAGATACGCAGTATTTT | CASSPGTVPTDTQYF
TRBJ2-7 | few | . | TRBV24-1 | TGTGCCACCAGTGGGGGCCCCTACAATGAGCAGTACTTC | CATSGGPYNEQYF
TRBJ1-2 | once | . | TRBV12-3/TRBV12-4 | TGTGCCAGCAGTTGGGCGGAAACAGGGACCTATGGCTACACCTTC | CASSWAETGTYGYTF
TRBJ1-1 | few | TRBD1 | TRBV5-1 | TGCGCCAGCGGGACAGGGGGCATGAACACTGAAGCTTTCTTT | CASGTGGMNTEAFF
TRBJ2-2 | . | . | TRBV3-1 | TGTGCCAGCAGCTACTCCGGGACTCCCTACACCGGGGAGCTGTTTTTT | CASSYSGTPYTGELFF
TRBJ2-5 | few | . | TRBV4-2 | TGTGCCAGCAGCCAGGGCAGGGGGGAGGTTTGGGAGACCCAGTACTTC | CASSQGRGEVWETQYF
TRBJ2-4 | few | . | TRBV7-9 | TGTGCCAGCAGCTCCTATTATCCACCCAAAAACATTCAGTACTTC | CASSSYYPPKNIQYF
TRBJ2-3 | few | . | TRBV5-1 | TGCGCCAGCAGCTACCGGGACTTCACAGATACGCAGTATTTT | CASSYRDFTDTQYF
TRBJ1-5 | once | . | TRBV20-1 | . | CSARRFGNGGEEAANQPQHF
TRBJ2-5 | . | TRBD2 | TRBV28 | TGTGCCAGCAGTCTTACGGGACTAGGTCACAATGAGCAGTACTTC | CASSLTGLGHNEQYF
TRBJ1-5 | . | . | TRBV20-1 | TGCAGTGCTAGACGGGGACGCGACAATCAGCCCCAGCATTTT | CSARRGRDNQPQHF
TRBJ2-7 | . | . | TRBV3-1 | TGTGCCAGCACCCGACGGGGCGGGGACTACGAGCAGTACTTC | CASTRRGGDYEQYF
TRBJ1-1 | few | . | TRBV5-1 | TGCGCCAGCAGCACCCCGACAGGGAACACTGAAGCTTTCTTT | CASSTPTGNTEAFF
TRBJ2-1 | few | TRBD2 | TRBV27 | TGTGCCAGCAGTTTAGGGACTAGCGGACTACCATACAATGAGCAGTTCTTC | CASSLGTSGLPYNEQFF
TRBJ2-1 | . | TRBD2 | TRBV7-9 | TGTGCCAGCAGCTTCGGACTAGCGGTTTACAATGGGCAGTTCTTC | CASSFGLAVYNGQFF
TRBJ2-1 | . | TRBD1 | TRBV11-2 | TGTGCCAGCAGCTTAGATATGGGACAGGGGGGGTACAATGAGCAGTTCTTC | CASSLDMGQGGYNEQFF
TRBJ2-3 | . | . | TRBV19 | TGTGCCAGTAGTATAGAGGCAGATACGCAGTATTTT | CASSIEADTQYF
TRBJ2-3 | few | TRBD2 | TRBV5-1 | TGCGCCAGCAGCTTTTCGGCGGGGGAAGATACGCAGTATTTT | CASSFSAGEDTQYF
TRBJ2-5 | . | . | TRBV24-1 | TGTGCCACCAGTGTTCCAGACAATGGGCAGTACTTC | CATSVPDNGQYF
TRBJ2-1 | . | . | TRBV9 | TGTGCCAGCAGCGTAGCCGTAGGAGTCTGGTACAATGAGCAGTTCTTC | CASSVAVGVWYNEQFF
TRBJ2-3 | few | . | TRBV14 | TGTGCCAGCAGCCCCTTCGGGACAACCGATACGCAGTATTTT | CASSPFGTTDTQYF